Shown below are 9 T cell receptor beta chains from a single sample sequenced in a study of tissue T cells after allogeneic stem cell transplantation. TCRdb keeps only in-frame clones here, not all; method: immunoSEQ multiplex PCR. The sample holds 8,000 to 10,000 clones, 60% seen once. Sequenced material: tissue from the jejunum, taken at autopsy. These receptors were obtained from a woman between 18 and 49 years old with breast cancer.

This clone was detected a few times. CDR3 region: CASSPMDGGDQPQHF. CDR3 coding DNA: TGTGCCAGCTCACCGATGGACGGGGGGGATCAGCCCCAGCATTTT. The J gene is TRBJ1-5, the V gene TRBV18; possible D gene TRBD1, 5 bases. V was pared by 3 bases and J by 5 bases, with 14 bases between. CDR1 is KGHSH and CDR2 is LQKENI in the germline V gene. CDR3 size: 15 residues.

This clone was picked up a small number of times. The V and J genes are TRBV7-2 and TRBJ2-7; D ambiguous. V was pared by 5 bases and J by 6 bases, with 14 bases between. The CDR3 has 13 residues. Germline V lookup: CDR1 SGHTA, CDR2 FQGNSA. CDR3: CASSPNFWGEQYF. For the CDR3, the DNA is TGTGCCAGCAGCCCAAACTTTTGGGGCGAGCAGTACTTC.

V gene TRBV7-8 combines with J gene TRBJ2-5; maybe TRBD2 (6 bases). This CDR3 is built from 15 residues. CDR1 is SGHVS, CDR2 FQNEAQ, per germline. Deletions cut 3 bases from V and 4 bases from J, with 15 bases between. CDR3 coding DNA: TGTGCCAGCAGCTTCCCACGCGGGATGCGAGAGACCCAGTACTTC. It translates to CASSFPRGMRETQYF. Full variable domain (outside the CDR3, taken from reference TRBV7-8 and TRBJ2-5): GAGVSQSPRYKVAKRGQDVALRCDPISGHVSLFWYQQALGQGPEFLTYFQNEAQLDKSGLPSDRFFAERPEGSVSTLKIQRTQQEDSAVYLCASSFPRGMRETQYFGPGTRLLVL.

This clone appeared a few times. The chain combines TRBV25-1 with TRBJ1-1; TRBD1 is a possible D gene (5 bases). Deletions cut 7 bases from V and 3 bases from J, with 18 bases between. The CDR3 consists of 15 residues. CDR1 is MGHDK, CDR2 SYGVNS, per germline. The DNA of the CDR3 is TGTGCCAGCAACGTGACGGGACTCCGGCACACTGAAGCTTTCTTT. It is translated as CASNVTGLRHTEAFF.

A single count supports this clone. The J gene is TRBJ1-2, the V gene TRBV2, with TRBD1 matching over 8 bases. Per germline, CDR1 SNHLY and CDR2 FYNNEI. Unmatched junction bases numbered 8, after V lost 10 bases and J lost 4 bases. The CDR3 is 13 amino acids. CDR3: CAIPGQAPYGYTF. The CDR3 nucleotides are TGTGCCATACCGGGACAGGCCCCCTATGGCTACACCTTC.

This chain links TRBV27 with TRBJ1-5; tentative D call: TRBD1 (6 bases). In germline, CDR1 is MNHEY, CDR2 SMNVEV (reference sequence). The CDR3 totals 17 residues. The V end was cut by 5 bases, the J end by 3 bases, with 20 bases between. Here the CDR3 DNA reads TGTGCCAGCAGTCCCTGGGGAGAACAGGGTCTCAATCAGCCCCAGCATTTT. It yields the protein CASSPWGEQGLNQPQHF.

The gene calls are TRBV5-1 and TRBJ2-7, with 7 bases that match TRBD2. The V gene's germline CDR1 is SGHRS and CDR2 YFSETQ. J gave up 2 bases and V 5 bases, and 13 bases lay outside the gene matches. This CDR3 spans 16 amino acids. This chain's CDR3 is CASRLSASGWTYEQYF. CDR3 nucleotides: TGCGCCAGCAGATTGTCGGCTAGCGGTTGGACCTACGAGCAGTACTTC.

The rearrangement links TRBV7-9 to TRBJ2-3; D is uncertain. CDR1 is SEHNR and CDR2 is FQNEAQ in the germline V gene (reference sequence). The length of the CDR3 is 15 residues. The ends were cut back, 6 bases at V and 3 bases at J, with 16 bases in the middle. The CDR3 loop reads CASSLLLEGTDTQYF. Written as DNA, the CDR3 is TGTGCCAGCAGTCTACTTTTGGAAGGTACAGATACGCAGTATTTT.

V usage is TRBV2 and J usage is TRBJ1-1; no definite D call. CDR1 SNHLY and CDR2 FYNNEI come from the germline V gene. The V end lost 2 bases, the J end lost 1 base, and 5 bases lay between the germline ends. The CDR3 runs 13 residues. The CDR3 nucleotides read TGTGCCAGCAGTGAATTGCCGAACACTGAAGCTTTCTTT. Translating it yields CASSELPNTEAFF.